A selection of T cell receptor beta chains follows, all from one sample in a study of shared clonotypes between healthy human individuals. Profiling relied on immunoSEQ multiplex PCR, and the TCRdb table lists in-frame clones only, not all of them. The sample carries more than 2,000,000 clones, around nine tenths recorded once. Sequenced sample: naive CD4+ T cells sorted from blood. The source of these receptors is a man between 18 and 29 years old in good health. Each CDR3 is given with its conserved first and last residue.

v_gene,len,j_gene,CDR3aa
TRBV6-1,12,TRBJ1-1,CASTGSFTEAFF
TRBV5-1,14,TRBJ1-1,CASSAQGEGTEAFF
TRBV6-1,19,TRBJ2-4,CASSEETGGRKAAKNIQYF
TRBV19,15,TRBJ1-6,CASSIIGQGDSPLHF
TRBV7-9,12,TRBJ1-1,CASSPGGTEAFF
TRBV10-1,13,TRBJ2-2,CASSALSTGELFF
TRBV6-6,16,TRBJ2-1,CASSYLTSGGAGEQFF
TRBV5-4,15,TRBJ2-1,CASSSGMSSYNEQFF
TRBV4-1,14,TRBJ1-1,CASSLGTKGTEAFF
TRBV6-5,15,TRBJ2-5,CASSYSTGFGETQYF
TRBV19,15,TRBJ1-3,CASSIGDTAGNTIYF
TRBV18,15,TRBJ1-1,CASSRIDRGNTEAFF
TRBV18,14,TRBJ2-7,CASSPPLRAYEQYF
TRBV30,13,NA,CALARESSYEQYF
TRBV30,11,TRBJ2-7,CAWNGGYEQYF
TRBV5-1,15,TRBJ2-7,CASSLTSRGRYEQYF
TRBV30,16,TRBJ2-4,CAWTNFGGLAKNIQYF
TRBV29-1,14,TRBJ1-1,CSVEAWGMNTEAFF
TRBV7-2,16,TRBJ1-2,CASSLVVETLNYGYTF
TRBV7-2,15,TRBJ1-1,CASSFTAVKHTEAFF
TRBV19,15,TRBJ1-6,CASSMRQGAGSPLHF
TRBV9,13,TRBJ1-3,CASTRQAGNTIYF